The 9 T cell receptor beta chains below all came from one sample that was sequenced in a study of cytomegalovirus exposure and HLA in healthy donors. The PCR employed 60 Vbeta primers together with 13 Jbeta primers. The table came from immunoSEQ multiplex PCR; TCRdb's copy has only in-frame clones and leaves some out. The sample consists of approximately 180,000 clones, approximately 84% of them appearing once. Sequenced sample: PBMCs. The origin of the receptors is a man between 18 and 29 years old in good health and CMV-seronegative.

The chain links TRBV7-2 to TRBJ1-4, with 9 bases lining up with TRBD1. Germline V CDR1 and CDR2: SGHTA, FQGNSA. This CDR3 spans 14 amino acids. The V and J ends lost 4 bases and 8 bases, in that order; junction bases with no gene match: 5. The CDR3 sequence: CASSSDRGREKLFF. For the CDR3, the DNA is TGTGCCAGCAGCTCTGACAGGGGGAGGGAAAAACTGTTTTTT.

V is TRBV28 and J is TRBJ1-2; D gene uncertain. CDR1 is MDHEN and CDR2 is SYDVKM in the germline V gene. V was cut by 3 bases and J by 5 bases, with 7 bases left in between. This CDR3 spans 12 amino acids. The CDR3 spells CASSFREYGYTF. The CDR3 DNA follows: TGTGCCAGCAGTTTCCGGGAATATGGCTACACCTTC.

This chain links TRBV11-1 with TRBJ2-7; D not certain. This CDR3 contains 12 residues. V was clipped by 1 base and J by 7 bases, with 8 bases between them. Germline CDR1 SGHAT, CDR2 FQDESV (reference sequence). This CDR3 is CASSLGLGEQYF. The CDR3 DNA follows: TGTGCCAGCAGCTTAGGCCTAGGAGAGCAGTACTTC.

This rearrangement joins TRBV10-3 to TRBJ2-7; 8 nucleotides match TRBD1. Trimming cost V 7 bases and J 2 bases; bases outside gene matches: 4. There are 13 residues in the CDR3. The germline CDR1 and CDR2 sequences are ENHRY and SYGVKD. CDR3 sequence (DNA): TGTGCCATCAAACAGGGGGGAACCTACGAGCAGTACTTC. Encoded protein: CAIKQGGTYEQYF.

V is TRBV9 and J is TRBJ1-4; D might be TRBD1 (5 bases). The CDR3 has 14 residues. Germline V CDR1 and CDR2: SGDLS, YYNGEE. V was shortened by 7 bases and J by 5 bases, with 15 bases between the two germline ends. The CDR3 nucleotides are TGTGCCAGCGGCCGAGGTGACAGCAATGAAAAACTGTTTTTT. It codes for CASGRGDSNEKLFF.

V is TRBV2 and J is TRBJ1-2; D gene uncertain. The CDR3 is 12 residues long. The germline V gene has CDR1 SNHLY and CDR2 FYNNEI. The V end was cut by 4 bases, the J end by 6 bases, with 9 bases between. The chain's CDR3 is CASSGGLDGYTF. As DNA, the CDR3 is TGTGCCAGCAGTGGAGGACTGGATGGCTACACCTTC.

This chain joins TRBV7-9 and TRBJ2-2; 14 bases agree with TRBD2. Looked up from germline, CDR1 is SEHNR and CDR2 is FQNEAQ (reference sequence). V shed 5 bases and J 6 bases; nucleotides not matched to a gene: 11. CDR3 length equals 18 residues. The CDR3 nucleotides read TGTGCCAGCAGCCGAGGCGGACTAGCGGGGGGAGTTCCCGGGGAGCTGTTTTTT. Translating gives CASSRGGLAGGVPGELFF.

This clone was counted between two and nine times. The chain links TRBV28 to TRBJ2-7; TRBD2 might be the D (6 bases). This CDR3 spans 13 amino acids. Trimming shortened V by 9 bases and J by 0 bases, and 12 bases separated the two germline ends. The germline V gene encodes CDR1 MDHEN and CDR2 SYDVKM. CDR3 in amino acids: CASTRTNSYEQYF. The CDR3 bases are TGTGCCAGTACCCGGACTAACTCCTACGAGCAGTACTTC.

The sample holds one count of this clone. This rearrangement joins TRBV6-1 to TRBJ1-1, with 7 positions matching TRBD1. CDR1 is MNHNS and CDR2 is SASEGT in the germline V gene. V lost 4 bases to trimming and J lost 0 bases; unmatched junction nucleotides: 5. CDR3 length equals 15 residues. The CDR3 DNA sequence: TGTGCCAGCAGTGTCAAGGGGGCGCTGAACACTGAAGCTTTCTTT. Its protein product is CASSVKGALNTEAFF.